This T cell receptor beta chain was retrieved from a study of T cells after posttransplantation cyclophosphamide (dated by TCRdb to the mid-2010s). Context from the whole study: The study tracked T cell repertoire reconstitution by TRB sequencing after myeloablative bone marrow transplantation using posttransplantation cyclophosphamide as GVHD prophylaxis. Antigen receptor sequencing was done on samples from over 30 PTCy-treated patients and from approximately 15 related bone marrow donors of those patients. Blood from every one of the approximately 30 PTCy patients who had 1-year posttransplant specimens underwent TRB sequencing. TRB sequencing was also done on up to about 3 additional blood samples from 2 to 5.2 years after transplant in 3 patients, and on pretransplant blood from a handful of patients. Because TRA and TRB clonality were tightly correlated in roughly 10 samples, subsequent TCR analyses were focused on TRB only. Public TRB sequences were checked against a database of over 3,500 sequences associated with responses to pathogens, tumor antigens, self-antigens and alloantigens.

The control cohort was about a dozen patients given myeloablative marrow transplants with methotrexate plus a calcineurin inhibitor, sampled 1 year after transplant. Peripheral blood and bone marrow mononuclear cells were isolated by Ficoll-Hypaque density centrifugation and were cryopreserved. Genomic DNA was used for TRB sequencing, which was performed with the immunoSEQ assay at survey resolution or with the hsTCRB kit. Turning to the authors' computational methods: Initial read processing used immunoSEQ software, and repertoire analyses used the LymphoSeq R package. Clonality was computed as 1 minus normalized Shannon entropy; Gini coefficient was also calculated for each TRB dataset. Phenotypes of unsorted samples were inferred by mapping TRB sequences from sorted subsets of the recipient or donor onto the same recipient's unsorted samples. In TCRdb, the immuneACCESS table is reduced to in-frame sequences with V and J assigned. These tables do not hold every clone; where another copy was compared, an unresolved V gene accounts for under half, and the others remain unexplained. The V and J calls and clone size are taken from that table; D and trimming were inferred from the DNA. The sample table lists roughly 21,000 clones, 80% to 90% of them with a count of one. The ten largest clones capture about 2% of the sample.

The trim is 2 bases for V and 10 bases for J, with a gap of 6 bases between the germline ends. The CDR3 contains 11 residues, cysteine and phenylalanine counted. Of the read, only the CDR3 DNA is kept; its 33 bases are in frame from base 1. The germline V gene (reference sequence) supplies CDR1 DFQATT and CDR2 SNEGSKA. Overall results and qualifications from the work: Across more than 35 patients, recipient CMV seropositivity and CMV reactivation were highly associated with TRB clonality; PTCy diversity was similar to CNI/methotrexate controls. At 1-2 months, donor-recipient similarity was low but rose over the first year, and the later blood repertoires were often dominated by donor CD8+ memory clones. The TRB repertoires of T cells infiltrating skin or the GI tract showed only limited overlap with the TRB repertoires found in blood.

This clone was picked up one time. Its cognate antigen has yet to be identified. No per-base quality is available; no much larger clone lies one base away. The rearrangement combines TRBV20-1 with TRBJ1-6, with the D gene too uncertain to name. This clonotype originated in a female patient younger than 45 who received an allogeneic stem cell transplant from an unrelated donor, was CMV-positive, and had acute and chronic GVHD. Donor T cells from the graft may be present among the T cells after a transplant. Material: PBMCs, obtained about 400 days after allogeneic stem cell transplant with calcineurin inhibitor and methotrexate. The CDR3: CSARTGSPLHF. The DNA sequence reads TGCAGTGCTAGAACGGGGTCACCCCTCCACTTT.